This TCR beta chain was recorded in a study of cytomegalovirus exposure and HLA in healthy donors. The V and J ends lost 7 bases and 4 bases respectively, with 14 bases between them. The CDR3 runs 13 residues. Germline loops: CDR1 SGHTA, CDR2 FQGTGA. A remark on this clone: Its antigen is not identified.

Study outcomes and limitations: The likely origin of a cluster of highly shared sequence variants was a sequencing artifact.

The primer mix had 60 Vbeta and 13 Jbeta primers. The data were produced by immunoSEQ multiplex PCR, yet TCRdb's version contains in-frame clones alone and is incomplete. The repertoire includes hundreds of thousands of clones, more than 75% of them detected once, and over 3.5% sits in the top ten. V and J are TRBV7-3 and TRBJ2-7; no definite D call. Input material: PBMCs. This receptor was obtained from a male donor in good health and CMV-seronegative. Here the CDR3 reads CASNGAGVYEQYF. As DNA, the CDR3 is TGTGCCAGCAACGGCGCAGGCGTTTACGAGCAGTACTTC.